The 24 T cell receptor beta chains given below trace back to one sample, sequenced in a study of read filtering for tumor transcriptome and immune sequencing. The library was built from approximately 400 ng RNA with molecular barcoded adaptors for alpha/delta and beta/gamma chains. A single record per CDR3 protein comes from TCRdb applying MiXCR to the reads. Here the sample spans about 35,000 distinct CDR3 sequences, approximately 14% being singletons. Input material: a population of CD138-negative cells sorted from bone marrow. These receptors came from a donor over 35 with multiple myeloma.

This clonotype appeared a few times. Compared with germline, one end of the junction differs, possibly owing to a read error. V gene TRBV5-6 combines with J gene TRBJ2-2, with no clear D. This CDR3 has 15 amino acids. Germline values: CDR1 SGHDT, CDR2 YYEEEE. CDR3: CASSLRVLRFGELFF. CDR3 coding DNA: TGCGCCAGCAGCTTAAGGGTTTTGAGATTCGGGGAGCTGTTTTTT.

The chain couples TRBV28 to TRBJ2-3; no clear D gene. Deletions cut 6 bases from V and 0 bases from J, with 10 bases between. The germline V gene encodes CDR1 MDHEN and CDR2 SYDVKM. The CDR3 sequence is 14 residues long. The CDR3 reads CASSPSASTDTQYF. The CDR3 DNA is TGTGCCAGCAGCCCCTCTGCTAGCACAGATACGCAGTATTTT.

In this sample, this clonotype turned up many times. J is TRBJ2-6 and V is TRBV4-1, with 8 bases matching TRBD1. Per germline, CDR1 MGHRA and CDR2 YSYEKL. The CDR3 is made up of 16 amino acids. With 6 bases clipped from V and 0 bases from J, the junction kept 4 bases outside the gene matches. The CDR3 nucleotides read TGCGCCAGCAGGGGACAGGCCGACTCTGGGGCCAACGTCCTGACTTTC. This translates into CASRGQADSGANVLTF.

This clonotype appeared many times. The chain uses TRBV7-9 and TRBJ1-1, with 8 bases fitting TRBD1. This CDR3 spans 15 amino acids. Germline V gene lookup returns CDR1 SEHNR and CDR2 FQNEAQ (reference sequence). The V segment lost 5 bases and the J segment 1 base; nucleotides outside the gene matches: 6. The CDR3 coding sequence is TGTGCCAGCAGCCACCTCGACAGGGGGAACACTGAAGCTTTCTTT. It codes for CASSHLDRGNTEAFF.

The sample holds many counts of this clonotype. The rearrangement uses TRBV6-1 and TRBJ1-5; 9 nucleotides agree with TRBD1. Per germline, CDR1 MNHNS and CDR2 SASEGT. The CDR3 consists of 16 residues. Unmatched junction bases numbered 11, after V lost 6 bases and J lost 5 bases. CDR3 sequence: CASRREPGQGYQPQHF. Here the CDR3 DNA reads TGTGCCAGCAGGAGGGAACCGGGACAGGGCTATCAGCCCCAGCATTTT.

This clonotype was counted at least ten times. Written as DNA, the CDR3 is TGTGCCAGTAGTATGGGCAGCCCATACAATGAGCAGTTCTTC. Translation gives CASSMGSPYNEQFF. This chain connects TRBV19 to TRBJ2-1; D is unresolved. This CDR3 spans 14 amino acids. V was cut by 3 bases and J by 4 bases, with 10 bases left in between. The germline CDR1 and CDR2 sequences are LNHDA and SQIVND (reference sequence).

Many counts were recorded for this clonotype. The rearrangement uses TRBV29-1 and TRBJ1-1; D is perhaps TRBD1 (6 bases). Deletions cut 6 bases from V and 11 bases from J, with 16 bases between. Germline V lookup: CDR1 SQVTM, CDR2 ANQGSEA. CDR3 length equals 11 residues. CDR3 DNA sequence: TGCAGCGTGGGTTACGGCGACAGGGCTTTCTTT. Protein product: CSVGYGDRAFF.

There are many counts of this clonotype. The V call is TRBV20-1, the J call TRBJ2-6; unclear D gene. Trimming removed 0 bases from V and 0 bases from J, with 9 bases in between. The CDR3 totals 16 residues. Germline-derived CDR1 and CDR2 are DFQATT and SNEGSKA (reference sequence). The CDR3 bases are TGCAGTGCTAGAGACCCCATACTCTCTGGGGCCAACGTCCTGACTTTC. Translation: CSARDPILSGANVLTF.

In its sample, this clonotype was seen many times. V usage is TRBV5-1 and J usage is TRBJ2-7; D possibly matches TRBD1 or TRBD2 (5 bases each). Germline loops: CDR1 SGHRS, CDR2 YFSETQ. V lost 5 bases and J 2 bases, leaving 17 bases between the germline ends. The CDR3 totals 15 residues. CDR3 bases: TGCGCCAGCAGATCTATAGGGACCCGAACCTACGAGCAGTACTTC. Translation: CASRSIGTRTYEQYF.

A few counts support this clonotype. The chain couples TRBV20-1 to TRBJ2-3, with 8 bases fitting TRBD2. Germline values: CDR1 DFQATT, CDR2 SNEGSKA (reference sequence). The J segment lost 1 base and the V segment lost 5 bases, leaving 5 bases of the junction unmatched. The CDR3 spans 14 residues. CDR3 loop: CSALAGSGTDTQYF. In DNA form, the CDR3 reads TGCAGTGCTTTAGCGGGGTCAGGCACAGATACGCAGTATTTT.

The sample holds many counts of this clonotype. This rearrangement joins TRBV5-1 to TRBJ2-3; 10 bases match TRBD2. J gave up 2 bases and V 3 bases, and 6 bases lay outside the gene matches. The CDR3 extends over 16 amino acids. Germline-derived CDR1 and CDR2 are SGHRS and YFSETQ. CDR3 in amino acids: CASSSLAGGITDTQYF. DNA for the CDR3: TGCGCCAGCAGCTCCTTAGCGGGAGGTATCACAGATACGCAGTATTTT.

This clonotype was seen ten or more times. The chain recombines TRBV7-2 with TRBJ2-7, with 12 bases that match TRBD2. The CDR3 length is 16 residues. V lost 4 bases, J lost 5 bases, and 9 bases stayed unmatched. Germline values: CDR1 SGHTA, CDR2 FQGNSA. The CDR3: CASSSPTSGSRNEQYF. The CDR3 nucleotides are TGTGCCAGCAGCTCCCCGACTAGCGGGAGTCGGAACGAGCAGTACTTC.

This clonotype showed up many times. This may come from a read error, since a much larger clone is one base off. The V call is TRBV7-3, the J call TRBJ2-1, with D hard to call. The CDR3 spans 17 residues. From germline, CDR1 is SGHTA and CDR2 FQGTGA. The chain's CDR3 is CASSLVIGLGSYNGQFF. CDR3 nucleotides: TGTGCCAGCAGCTTAGTTATAGGGTTGGGTTCCTACAATGGGCAGTTCTTC.

Note on this clonotype: It may be a read error: a sequence one base away is much more abundant. The V gene is TRBV7-6, the J gene TRBJ2-1, with D possibly TRBD2 on 6 matching bases. Per the germline V gene, CDR1 is SGHVS and CDR2 is FNYEAQ. The CDR3 is made up of 14 amino acids. The CDR3 spells CASSPRDFNNGQLF. CDR3 DNA sequence: TGTGCCAGCAGCCCCCGGGACTTTAACAATGGGCAGCTCTTC.

This clonotype was seen ten or more times. This rearrangement joins TRBV7-9 to TRBJ1-6; D might be TRBD1 (6 bases). V gave up 6 bases and J gave up 0 bases, with 18 bases separating them. Germline lookup yields CDR1 SEHNR and CDR2 FQNEAQ (reference sequence). The CDR3 totals 18 residues. The CDR3 spells CASSPLAGASSYNSPLHF. The CDR3 nucleotides are TGTGCCAGCAGTCCCCTGGCAGGGGCGAGCTCCTATAATTCACCCCTCCACTTT.

As regards this clonotype: A far larger clone is one base from this, pointing to a likely read error. The genes are TRBV11-3 and TRBJ2-3; the match to TRBD2 covers 7 bases. The germline V gene encodes CDR1 SGHNT and CDR2 YENEEA. This CDR3 is built from 15 residues. V trimming: 4 bases; J trimming: 3 bases; junction bases outside the gene matches: 7. The CDR3 DNA reads TGTGCCAGCAGCTATACCCGGGAGGTAACAGATACGCAGTATTTT. The encoded protein is CASSYTREVTDTQYF.

This clonotype was detected ten times or more. V and J are TRBV5-1 and TRBJ2-3; 8 bases agree with TRBD2. CDR1 SGHRS and CDR2 YFSETQ come from the germline V gene. The V gene end was trimmed by 9 bases and the J gene end by 4 bases; junction bases not matched to a gene: 10. This CDR3 comprises 14 residues. CDR3 DNA: TGCGCCACCAGGGTGGCGGGGGGCGCAGATACGCAGTATTTT. Amino acids: CATRVAGGADTQYF. Filled out from reference TRBV5-1 and TRBJ2-3, the complete variable domain reads KAGVTQTPRYLIKTRGQQVTLSCSPISGHRSVSWYQQTPGQGLQFLFEYFSETQRNKGNFPGRFSGRQFSNSRSEMNVSTLELGDSALYLCATRVAGGADTQYFGPGTRLTVL.

In this sample, this clonotype turned up many times. This sequence joins TRBV28 and TRBJ1-5, with 7 bases lining up with TRBD1. Germline V gene lookup returns CDR1 MDHEN and CDR2 SYDVKM. This CDR3 spans 15 amino acids. V shed 6 bases and J 1 base; nucleotides not matched to a gene: 6. The DNA of the CDR3 is TGTGCCAGCAGAGGGGGACAGACAAGCAATCAGCCCCAGCATTTT. This encodes CASRGGQTSNQPQHF. The entire variable domain, with the rest obtained from reference TRBV28 and TRBJ1-5, is as follows: DVKVTQSSRYLVKRTGEKVFLECVQDMDHENMFWYRQDPGLGLRLIYFSYDVKMKEKGDIPEGYSVSREKKERFSLILESASTNQTSMYLCASRGGQTSNQPQHFGDGTRLSIL.

This clonotype was found a few times. This may come from a read error, since a much larger clone is one base off. This chain links TRBV6-1 with TRBJ2-6; 12 nucleotides line up with TRBD2. Germline loops: CDR1 MNHNS, CDR2 SASEGT. This CDR3 comprises 16 residues. The CDR3 loop reads CAIRLAGVSGANGLTF. Here the CDR3 DNA reads TGTGCCATCCGACTAGCGGGGGTCTCTGGGGCCAACGGCCTGACTTTC.

This clonotype was counted ten times or more. The chain is built from TRBV28 and TRBJ2-5; TRBD1 matches at 8 bases. V shed 4 bases and J 7 bases; nucleotides not matched to a gene: 14. The CDR3 covers 16 residues. Germline V gene lookup returns CDR1 MDHEN and CDR2 SYDVKM. Here the CDR3 reads CASSYAGDRHFGTQYF. The CDR3 bases are TGTGCCAGCAGTTACGCCGGGGACAGGCACTTTGGGACCCAGTACTTC.

This clonotype was detected many times. The rearrangement uses TRBV12-3 or TRBV12-4 and TRBJ2-2; 12 nucleotides agree with TRBD2. CDR3 size: 17 residues. V was pared by 3 bases and J by 4 bases, with 6 bases of the junction left unmatched. The CDR3 DNA follows: TGTGCCAGCAGTTTTCTAGCGGGAGGGCAAATCACCGGGGAGCTGTTTTTT. It yields the protein CASSFLAGGQITGELFF.

Regarding this clonotype: A much larger clone differs from this one at a single base, so this may be a read error. The gene calls are TRBV5-1 and TRBJ1-2, with D possibly matching TRBD1 (6 bases). This CDR3 spans 13 amino acids. Germline CDR1 is SGHRS and CDR2 is YFSETQ. The ends were cut back, 4 bases at V and 12 bases at J, with 19 bases in the middle. CDR3 region: CASSRAEGDGHTF. In DNA, the CDR3 is TGCGCCAGCAGCAGGGCGGAGGGGGACGGCCACACCTTC.

This clonotype was observed once. This clone may be a read error of a much larger clone one base away. V and J are TRBV12-3 or TRBV12-4 and TRBJ2-5; D could derive from TRBD1 or TRBD2 (5 bases each). The CDR3 is made up of 15 amino acids. The chain's CDR3 is CPSSLASMGRETQYF. Here the CDR3 DNA reads TGTCCCAGCAGTTTAGCGAGTATGGGGCGCGAGACCCAGTACTTC.

This sequence joins TRBV5-1 and TRBJ2-1; 8 bases are a match to TRBD2. Looked up from germline, CDR1 is SGHRS and CDR2 is YFSETQ. Unmatched junction bases numbered 6, after V lost 1 base and J lost 6 bases. The CDR3 totals 15 residues. The CDR3 sequence: CASSLPSGGFNEQFF. The CDR3 coding sequence is TGCGCCAGCAGCTTGCCAAGCGGGGGTTTCAATGAGCAGTTCTTC.